These 25 T cell receptor beta chains were sequenced from one sample in a study of cytomegalovirus exposure and HLA in healthy donors. Use of 60 Vbeta and 13 Jbeta primers characterized the PCR. The data were produced by immunoSEQ multiplex PCR, yet TCRdb's version contains in-frame clones alone and is incomplete. The data contain about 180,000 clones, 65% to 80% of them singletons. The sequencing sample was made of PBMCs. These receptors all stem from a woman between 40 and 55 years old in good health and CMV-seronegative.

The genes are TRBV25-1 and TRBJ1-1; D is unclear. CDR1 is MGHDK, CDR2 SYGVNS, per germline. CDR3 size: 14 residues. V was cut by 4 bases and J by 5 bases, with 14 bases left in between. CDR3 bases: TGTGCCAGCAGTGGACGGGTAATCGGGACTGAAGCTTTCTTT. Protein sequence: CASSGRVIGTEAFF.

In DNA form, the CDR3 reads TGTGCCAGCAGCCCACCGGGAGGACGGAGCTACAATGAGCAGTTCTTC. Its translation: CASSPPGGRSYNEQFF. V gene TRBV7-8 combines with J gene TRBJ2-1; TRBD2 matches at 7 bases. Germline V gene lookup returns CDR1 SGHVS and CDR2 FQNEAQ. The CDR3 totals 16 residues. Trimming cost V 5 bases and J 3 bases; bases outside gene matches: 10.

The chain combines TRBV5-4 with TRBJ2-7, with 12 nucleotides matching TRBD2. CDR3 length: 15 amino acids. V was pared by 4 bases and J by 2 bases, with 4 bases of the junction left unmatched. Germline V gives CDR1 SGHNT, CDR2 YYREEE (reference sequence). The CDR3 loop reads CASSERTSGAYEQYF. Here the CDR3 DNA reads TGTGCCAGCAGCGAGCGGACTAGCGGGGCCTACGAGCAGTACTTC.

J is TRBJ2-7 and V is TRBV6-1; 8 bases are a match to TRBD1. This CDR3 is built from 15 residues. Germline lookup yields CDR1 MNHNS and CDR2 SASEGT. V dropped 7 bases and J dropped 2; count of bases not matched to a gene: 10. The CDR3 region is CASKSLWGQAYEQYF. The CDR3 nucleotides are TGTGCCAGCAAATCCCTTTGGGGACAGGCCTACGAGCAGTACTTC.

V gene TRBV19 combines with J gene TRBJ1-2, with D perhaps TRBD1 (5 bases). V lost 9 bases, J lost 8 bases, and 16 bases lay in between. This CDR3 is built from 12 residues. Germline CDR1 and CDR2: LNHDA and SQIVND (reference sequence). CDR3 sequence reads: CASHGGSWGYTF. The CDR3 coding sequence is TGTGCCAGCCATGGGGGGTCCTGGGGCTACACCTTC.

This chain uses TRBV30 with TRBJ1-5, with no clear D. The V gene's germline CDR1 is GTSNPN and CDR2 SVGIG (reference sequence). Trimming pared 3 bases from V and 3 bases from J, leaving 9 bases between. The CDR3 is 13 amino acids. The CDR3 sequence: CAWRGGSNQPQHF. CDR3 bases: TGTGCCTGGAGGGGAGGATCCAATCAGCCCCAGCATTTT.

The J gene is TRBJ2-3, the V gene TRBV19; tentatively, D is TRBD1 (5 bases). The CDR3 is 14 residues long. CDR1 LNHDA and CDR2 SQIVND come from the germline V gene (reference sequence). The V gene lost 5 bases and the J gene lost 2 bases, with 11 bases spanning the gap. As DNA, the CDR3 is TGTGCCAGTAGTCTTTCTGGGGCCACAGATACGCAGTATTTT. Translation: CASSLSGATDTQYF.

The chain links TRBV2 to TRBJ2-3; 12 bases are shared with TRBD2. Per germline, CDR1 SNHLY and CDR2 FYNNEI. The junction had 5 bases not matched to a gene; V was cut back by 6 bases and J by 4 bases. The CDR3 loop spans 15 amino acids. This chain's CDR3 is CASRALAGGSDTQYF. CDR3 nucleotide sequence: TGTGCCAGCAGGGCGCTAGCGGGAGGGTCAGATACGCAGTATTTT.

The chain is built from TRBV6-6 and TRBJ1-6, with D perhaps TRBD1 (5 bases). The CDR3 totals 12 residues. The ends were cut back, 11 bases at V and 5 bases at J, with 10 bases in the middle. Germline CDR1 and CDR2: MNHNY and SVGAGI (reference sequence). CDR3: CALRGDNSPLHF. The CDR3, as DNA: TGTGCCCTAAGGGGCGATAATTCACCCCTCCACTTT.

This chain uses TRBV9 with TRBJ1-3; D ambiguous. The CDR3 is made up of 16 amino acids. CDR1 SGDLS and CDR2 YYNGEE come from the germline V gene. The V end was cut by 3 bases, the J end by 0 bases, with 13 bases between. The CDR3 loop is CASSGLGVSSGNTIYF. CDR3 DNA sequence: TGTGCCAGCAGCGGGTTGGGAGTGAGCTCTGGAAACACCATATATTTT.

This clone was detected many times. In DNA form, the CDR3 reads TGCGCCAGCAGCCAAGGTTCCGTGGAGACCCAGTACTTC. Translation: CASSQGSVETQYF. This chain connects TRBV4-1 to TRBJ2-5; no reliable D call. CDR1 and CDR2 from the germline V gene are MGHRA and YSYEKL. Trimming pared 1 base from V and 5 bases from J, leaving 8 bases between. The CDR3 totals 13 residues.

This chain links TRBV5-6 with TRBJ2-3, with 9 bases lining up with TRBD2. CDR3 size: 16 residues. J lost 1 base, V lost 3 bases, and 6 bases had no gene match. Germline V gene sequence: CDR1 SGHDT, CDR2 YYEEEE. The DNA for the CDR3 is TGTGCCAGCAGCTCGACCGGGACTAGCCGCACAGATACGCAGTATTTT. It encodes CASSSTGTSRTDTQYF.

This clone came up a few times. The chain carries TRBV5-4 and TRBJ1-1; TRBD1 might be the D (6 bases). The CDR3 length is 13 residues. Germline CDR1 reads SGHNT; CDR2 reads YYREEE (reference sequence). Trimming stripped 4 bases from V and 2 bases from J, with 9 bases between. CDR3 nucleotide sequence: TGTGCCAGCAGCCCGGACAGTAACACTGAAGCTTTCTTT. This encodes CASSPDSNTEAFF.

Turning to this clone: The sample has other DNA sequences that encode this CDR3 too. The rearrangement uses TRBV28 and TRBJ1-2; D is undetermined. Trimming removed 5 bases at V and 6 bases at J, with 7 bases between. This CDR3 comprises 11 residues. Germline assignment: CDR1 MDHEN and CDR2 SYDVKM. The CDR3 sequence is CASSPRDGYTF. CDR3 sequence (DNA): TGTGCCAGCAGTCCCCGGGATGGCTACACCTTC.

The V and J genes are TRBV7-8 and TRBJ2-1; perhaps TRBD2 as D (6 bases). Trimming left V 2 bases short and J 9 bases short, with 20 bases between. The CDR3 runs 16 residues. Germline CDR1 SGHVS, CDR2 FQNEAQ. CDR3 DNA: TGTGCCAGCAGCTTAACCGGGGGAGGAGTAGGAGGTGAGCAGTTCTTC. The encoded protein is CASSLTGGGVGGEQFF.

J is TRBJ2-2 and V is TRBV18; weak D call: TRBD1 (6 bases). The CDR3 loop spans 16 amino acids. Trimming left V 2 bases short and J 5 bases short, with 15 bases between. Looked up from germline, CDR1 is KGHSH and CDR2 is LQKENI. The CDR3 DNA reads as TGTGCCAGCTCACCAGTAGGACAGACCAATACCGGGGAGCTGTTTTTT. This translates into CASSPVGQTNTGELFF.

DNA for the CDR3: TGTGCCAGCAGCTTGACATCTCAGCCCCAGCATTTT. Translation gives CASSLTSQPQHF. The V and J genes are TRBV7-2 and TRBJ1-5; unclear D gene. V lost 3 bases to trimming and J lost 6 bases, with 6 bases between them. The CDR3 consists of 12 residues. The V gene's germline CDR1 is SGHTA and CDR2 FQGNSA.

This chain joins TRBV5-4 and TRBJ2-3; possibly TRBD1 for D (5 bases). The CDR3 is 13 amino acids. V was shortened by 5 bases and J by 5 bases, with 12 bases between the two germline ends. Germline V CDR1 and CDR2: SGHNT, YYREEE (reference sequence). The chain's CDR3 is CASSGADGDTQYF. CDR3 coding DNA: TGTGCCAGCAGTGGGGCCGACGGAGATACGCAGTATTTT.

V gene TRBV29-1 combines with J gene TRBJ1-1; 7 bases align to TRBD1. The CDR3 spans 12 residues. Looked up from germline, CDR1 is SQVTM and CDR2 is ANQGSEA. V was pared by 5 bases and J by 4 bases, with 4 bases of the junction left unmatched. The CDR3 DNA reads TGCAGCGTTTGGGCAGGGGGCACTGAAGCTTTCTTT. Translation: CSVWAGGTEAFF.

The chain couples TRBV7-2 to TRBJ2-1; TRBD2 agrees at 10 bases. J lost 6 bases, V lost 5 bases, and 10 bases had no gene match. In germline, CDR1 is SGHTA, CDR2 FQGNSA. This CDR3 has 16 amino acids. Written as DNA, the CDR3 is TGTGCCAGCAGCCTCTCTAGCGGGAGAATCGGCAATGAGCAGTTCTTC. Protein sequence: CASSLSSGRIGNEQFF.

This clone was observed a few times. The chain is built from TRBV5-6 and TRBJ1-1; D uncertain. This CDR3 contains 14 residues. Germline assignment: CDR1 SGHDT and CDR2 YYEEEE. Trimming removed 3 bases from V and 1 base from J, with 10 bases in between. The CDR3, as DNA: TGTGCCAGCAGCTATTTTCAGGAGAACACTGAAGCTTTCTTT. This encodes CASSYFQENTEAFF.

The chain uses TRBV7-8 and TRBJ1-3, with TRBD1 identical over 8 bases. Germline V gene data show CDR1 as SGHVS and CDR2 as FQNEAQ. CDR3 size: 18 residues. Trimming took 1 base from V and 2 from J; bases not matched to a gene: 10. The DNA for the CDR3 is TGTGCCAGCAGCTTAGGGGGTGTGCAGGGGGCCACTGGAAACACCATATATTTT. Protein product: CASSLGGVQGATGNTIYF.

CDR3 bases: TGTGCCAGCAGCCTGTACGAGCAGTACTTC. Protein: CASSLYEQYF. The V call is TRBV6-1, the J call TRBJ2-7; D is ambiguous. From germline, CDR1 is MNHNS and CDR2 SASEGT. V was cut by 6 bases and J by 4 bases, with 4 bases left in between. The CDR3 is 10 amino acids.

The chain is built from TRBV28 and TRBJ1-1, with a possible D match to TRBD1 (6 bases). The CDR3 consists of 15 residues. V was cut by 9 bases and J by 0 bases, with 17 bases left in between. CDR1 and CDR2 (germline): MDHEN, SYDVKM. In DNA, the CDR3 is TGTGCCAGTCTGGGCAGGGGTATGATGAACACTGAAGCTTTCTTT. This sequence encodes CASLGRGMMNTEAFF.

This chain links TRBV2 with TRBJ1-1, with D perhaps TRBD1 (5 bases). Trimming took 1 base from V and 0 from J, leaving 9 bases between them. This CDR3 has 15 amino acids. Germline V gene sequence: CDR1 SNHLY, CDR2 FYNNEI. The DNA for the CDR3 is TGTGCCAGCAGTGAAGGGTACAGGCTGAACACTGAAGCTTTCTTT. This translates into CASSEGYRLNTEAFF.